This T cell receptor beta chain came from a study of siplizumab effects on memory and regulatory T cells. Concerning this clone: What it binds is not known.

The method was immunoSEQ multiplex PCR; TCRdb's version includes in-frame clones alone and lacks a portion of them. Of some 90,000 clones in the sample, about 90% are singletons; the top ten hold roughly 15%. The study, taken as a whole, reports: Mappable alloreactive CD4+ clones averaged approximately 62% Treg-derived with siplizumab versus about 28% in controls.

This clonotype was sampled from a human donor in good health. Material: CD4+ T cells sorted from blood.

The CDR3 region is CASSLGGTGPSVTTQYF. CDR3 sequence (DNA): TGTGCCAGCAGCTTAGGGGGGACAGGCCCCTCGGTGACTACGCAGTATTTT. The chain recombines TRBV7-9 with TRBJ2-3; 8 bases agree with TRBD1. Germline-derived CDR1 and CDR2 are SEHNR and FQNEAQ (reference sequence). The CDR3 loop spans 17 amino acids. Trimming removed 1 base from V and 8 bases from J; junction bases left unmatched: 14. The variable domain in full, completed from reference TRBV7-9 and TRBJ2-3, reads DTGVSQNPRHKITKRGQNVTFRCDPISEHNRLYWYRQTLGQGPEFLTYFQNEAQLEKSRLLSDRFSAERPKGSFSTLEIQRTEQGDSAMYLCASSLGGTGPSVTTQYFGPGTRLTVL.